These 14 T cell receptor beta chains share one sample of origin, sequenced in a study of glioma-infiltrating T cells after dendritic cell vaccination. The assay was immunoSEQ multiplex PCR, and TCRdb's table has in-frame clones only and misses some. The sample includes approximately 36,000 clones, around four fifths of them seen just once. The source was blood, collected before dendritic cell vaccination. The receptor source for this set is a human donor with glioblastoma.

This clone was picked up one time. The chain combines TRBV4-2 with TRBJ2-3, with TRBD2 matching 10 bases. The CDR3 extends over 16 amino acids. Germline V gene data show CDR1 as LGHNA and CDR2 as YNFKEQ. V lost 8 bases and J lost 4; bases outside the gene matches: 12. DNA of the CDR3: TGTGCCAGCGCGCGTGAACTAGCGGGGCGCGCAGATACGCAGTATTTT. Translated, it gives CASARELAGRADTQYF.

V is TRBV15 and J is TRBJ2-1, with D perhaps TRBD2 (7 bases). Trimming took 3 bases from V and 3 from J, leaving 12 bases between them. The CDR3 is 15 amino acids. The germline gives CDR1 LNHNV, CDR2 YYDKDF (reference sequence). For the CDR3, the DNA is TGTGCCACCAGCAGCTCGGGGGGCGACTACAATGAGCAGTTCTTC. Translating gives CATSSSGGDYNEQFF.

The rearrangement uses TRBV2 and TRBJ1-3; no firm D call. The germline V gene encodes CDR1 SNHLY and CDR2 FYNNEI. V shed 8 bases and J shed 4 bases, with 18 bases lying between them. This CDR3 comprises 15 residues. This chain's CDR3 is CASEVGLGKGNTIYF. The CDR3 nucleotides are TGTGCCAGCGAGGTCGGTTTAGGAAAGGGAAACACCATATATTTT.

The genes are TRBV9 and TRBJ1-1; TRBD1 agrees at 8 bases. J was trimmed by 11 bases and V by 0 bases; bases with no gene match: 9. There are 14 residues in the CDR3. Looked up from germline, CDR1 is SGDLS and CDR2 is YYNGEE. Written as DNA, the CDR3 is TGTGCCAGCAGCGTAGGGGAGGGCAGGGGGCTTGCTTTCTTT. Translation: CASSVGEGRGLAFF.

This clone was counted a single time. V is TRBV9 and J is TRBJ2-3; TRBD2 might be the D (7 bases). The V end was cut by 1 base, the J end by 2 bases, with 14 bases between. The CDR3 extends over 16 amino acids. Germline CDR1 and CDR2: SGDLS and YYNGEE. The CDR3 DNA sequence: TGTGCCAGCAGCGTACTAGGGGGGGCAGCCACAGATACGCAGTATTTT. This sequence encodes CASSVLGGAATDTQYF. Looking up the rest from reference TRBV9 and TRBJ2-3 gives the full variable domain: DSGVTQTPKHLITATGQRVTLRCSPRSGDLSVYWYQQSLDQGLQFLIQYYNGEERAKGNILERFSAQQFPDLHSELNLSSLELGDSALYFCASSVLGGAATDTQYFGPGTRLTVL.

This chain uses TRBV12-2 with TRBJ2-5; TRBD1, the table's D call, lacks a check against the DNA. TRBV12-2 is shown as a pseudogene. CDR3 length equals 14 residues. The CDR3 sequence: CASRLLGREETQYF. The CDR3 bases are TGTGCAAGTCGCTTGCTGGGCAGGGAAGAGACCCAGTACTTC.

The chain employs TRBV28 and TRBJ2-5; TRBD1 matches at 9 bases. CDR1 and CDR2 from the germline V gene are MDHEN and SYDVKM. CDR3 length equals 16 residues. With 6 bases clipped from V and 4 bases from J, the junction kept 12 bases outside the gene matches. The CDR3 spells CASSAWTGELGETQYF. The CDR3 nucleotides are TGTGCCAGCAGCGCCTGGACAGGGGAGTTAGGAGAGACCCAGTACTTC.

The table lists this clone with a count of one. V is TRBV9 and J is TRBJ2-1, with 11 bases lining up with TRBD2. Looked up from germline, CDR1 is SGDLS and CDR2 is YYNGEE. V lost 3 bases to trimming and J lost 8 bases; unmatched junction nucleotides: 10. The CDR3 has 16 amino acids. CDR3 in DNA: TGTGCCAGCAGCGAGCCCGCTAGCGGGGGGCGGGATGAGCAGTTCTTC. Protein sequence: CASSEPASGGRDEQFF.

V gene TRBV9 combines with J gene TRBJ2-3; TRBD2 matches 8 bases. Trimming cost V 4 bases and J 2 bases; bases outside gene matches: 9. Germline V CDR1 and CDR2: SGDLS, YYNGEE. The CDR3 has 16 amino acids. CDR3 sequence reads: CASSTETGGYTDTQYF. CDR3 coding DNA: TGTGCCAGCAGCACGGAGACGGGGGGGTACACAGATACGCAGTATTTT. The full variable domain, with the rest looked up from reference TRBV9 and TRBJ2-3, is DSGVTQTPKHLITATGQRVTLRCSPRSGDLSVYWYQQSLDQGLQFLIQYYNGEERAKGNILERFSAQQFPDLHSELNLSSLELGDSALYFCASSTETGGYTDTQYFGPGTRLTVL.

This clone was seen a few times. The rearrangement uses TRBV7-2 and TRBJ1-1, with TRBD1 as a possible D gene (6 bases). CDR1 SGHTA and CDR2 FQGNSA come from the germline V gene. The CDR3 has 15 residues. Trimming left V 5 bases short and J 0 bases short, with 13 bases between. The CDR3 nucleotides read TGTGCCAGCAGCCCAATGACAGGAATGAACACTGAAGCTTTCTTT. Translating it yields CASSPMTGMNTEAFF. The full variable domain, in which reference TRBV7-2 and TRBJ1-1 provide the parts outside the CDR3, is GAGVSQSPSNKVTEKGKDVELRCDPISGHTALYWYRQSLGQGLEFLIYFQGNSAPDKSGLPSDRFSAERTGGSVSTLTIQRTQQEDSAVYLCASSPMTGMNTEAFFGQGTRLTVV.

The chain recombines TRBV6-6 with TRBJ1-5, with D uncertain. Per the germline V gene, CDR1 is MNHNY and CDR2 is SVGAGI (reference sequence). The V end was cut by 6 bases, the J end by 0 bases, with 6 bases between. The CDR3 covers 13 residues. Here the CDR3 DNA reads TGTGCCAGCAGGGAGGTTAGCAATCAGCCCCAGCATTTT. It translates to CASREVSNQPQHF.

Only a few counts were recorded for this clone. The chain links TRBV15 to TRBJ1-1; tentatively, D is TRBD1 (5 bases). Germline assignment: CDR1 LNHNV and CDR2 YYDKDF (reference sequence). V was clipped by 1 base and J by 1 base, with 19 bases between them. The CDR3 extends over 18 amino acids. CDR3 bases: TGTGCCACCAGCAGAGGGACCACTCTAGGCAGGGCGAACACTGAAGCTTTCTTT. Residues: CATSRGTTLGRANTEAFF.

This clone occurred a few times. The chain has TRBV13 and TRBJ1-2; 8 bases match TRBD1. The CDR3 runs to 15 residues. The V segment lost 5 bases and the J segment 4 bases; nucleotides outside the gene matches: 9. Germline CDR1 is PRHDT and CDR2 is FYEKMQ (reference sequence). Here the CDR3 DNA reads TGTGCCAGCAGCCTAATGCACAGGGGGTTCTATGGCTACACCTTC. It yields the protein CASSLMHRGFYGYTF.

This chain links TRBV11-2 with TRBJ2-3; 8 positions agree with TRBD2. Germline CDR1 and CDR2: SGHAT and FQNNGV. The CDR3 has 15 residues. V lost 5 bases and J lost 5; bases outside the gene matches: 9. CDR3 protein: CASSPTGTSLDTQYF. CDR3 nucleotide sequence: TGTGCCAGCAGCCCCACCGGGACTAGTTTAGATACGCAGTATTTT.